The 18 T cell receptor beta chains reported below all come from one sample, sequenced in a study of blood T cells in healthy people across ages. A second about 6 to 12 cycle PCR used barcoded and J-beta primers. Using its own MiXCR run on the 5' RACE reads, TCRdb lists one record per CDR3 protein. Among roughly 1,500,000 distinct CDR3 sequences listed, about 35% were seen once. Sequenced: blood. The receptors stem from a woman under 40 in good health.

CDR3 region: CASSQGSLQAYEQYF. Written as DNA, the CDR3 is TGTGCCAGCAGCCAAGGCTCCCTGCAGGCCTACGAGCAGTACTTC. The chain combines TRBV4-2 with TRBJ2-7; the D is unclear. CDR1 LGHNA and CDR2 YNFKEQ come from the germline V gene. This CDR3 has 15 amino acids. V was trimmed by 1 base and J by 2 bases, leaving 12 bases between them.

The rearrangement links TRBV5-1 to TRBJ2-2, with 7 positions matching TRBD2. With 5 bases clipped from V and 5 bases from J, the junction kept 9 bases outside the gene matches. The CDR3 loop spans 15 amino acids. The germline CDR1 and CDR2 sequences are SGHRS and YFSETQ. DNA for the CDR3: TGCGCCAGCAGGCTCAGCGGGATGGGAACCGGGGAGCTGTTTTTT. It is translated as CASRLSGMGTGELFF.

This clonotype has ten or more counts. The rearrangement uses TRBV6-6 and TRBJ2-2; no clear D. This CDR3 region has 15 residues. Trimming took 6 bases from V and 3 from J, leaving 14 bases between them. The germline CDR1 and CDR2 sequences are MNHNY and SVGAGI (reference sequence). For the CDR3, the DNA is TGTGCCAGCAGAGGCCTCCTGGGTGACACCGGGGAGCTGTTTTTT. It yields the protein CASRGLLGDTGELFF.

The gene calls are TRBV28 and TRBJ2-7; D ambiguous. The CDR3 runs 12 residues. The V and J ends lost 4 bases and 6 bases respectively, with 10 bases between them. CDR1 is MDHEN and CDR2 is SYDVKM in the germline V gene. The CDR3 loop is CASSSWVGEQYF. The CDR3, as DNA: TGTGCCAGCAGTTCGTGGGTGGGCGAGCAGTACTTC.

V gene TRBV12-3 or TRBV12-4 combines with J gene TRBJ1-5, with TRBD1 matching over 8 bases. V dropped 7 bases and J dropped 8; count of bases not matched to a gene: 13. The CDR3 loop spans 15 amino acids. CDR3 protein: CASTQGGFYGKPQHF. The CDR3, as DNA: TGTGCCAGCACACAGGGGGGTTTTTACGGAAAGCCCCAGCATTTT.

In this sample, this clonotype turned up many times. V gene TRBV29-1 combines with J gene TRBJ1-2, with a weak D call TRBD1 (5 bases). V gave up 3 bases and J gave up 9 bases, with 11 bases separating them. Looked up from germline, CDR1 is SQVTM and CDR2 is ANQGSEA. This CDR3 is built from 11 residues. The DNA for the CDR3 is TGCAGCGTTGAGGCAGGGCTGCGCTACACCTTC. It encodes CSVEAGLRYTF.

This clonotype was counted once. The chain is built from TRBV20-1 and TRBJ1-2; 7 bases line up with TRBD1. This CDR3 region has 16 residues. Per germline, CDR1 DFQATT and CDR2 SNEGSKA (reference sequence). The V segment lost 0 bases and the J segment 2 bases; nucleotides outside the gene matches: 9. CDR3 DNA: TGCAGTGCTAGAGAGTTGGGACAGCTATTCAACTATGGCTACACCTTC. Its translation is CSARELGQLFNYGYTF.

This clonotype was seen more than once but under ten times. The rearrangement joins TRBV6-5 to TRBJ1-2; possible D gene TRBD1, 5 bases. Germline assignment: CDR1 MNHEY and CDR2 SVGAGI. The CDR3 is 14 amino acids. V shed 5 bases and J shed 1 base, with 11 bases lying between them. Here the CDR3 DNA reads TGTGCCAGCAGTCCTAGGGGATTTAACTATGGCTACACCTTC. It is translated as CASSPRGFNYGYTF.

The CDR3 is CSALRGAPEETQYF. The CDR3 DNA sequence: TGCAGTGCTCTCCGCGGGGCGCCGGAAGAGACCCAGTACTTC. This chain links TRBV20-1 with TRBJ2-5, with D maybe TRBD2 (6 bases). V lost 5 bases and J lost 3, with 16 bases in between. CDR3 size: 14 residues. Germline V gene sequence: CDR1 DFQATT, CDR2 SNEGSKA (reference sequence).

This clonotype was counted only a few times. V and J are TRBV15 and TRBJ1-2; tentative D call: TRBD1 (5 bases). CDR1 LNHNV and CDR2 YYDKDF come from the germline V gene (reference sequence). Trimming took 1 base from V and 4 from J, leaving 7 bases between them. The CDR3 runs to 13 residues. CDR3 nucleotides: TGTGCCACCAGCAGAGCAGGGAGCTATGGCTACACCTTC. Its protein product is CATSRAGSYGYTF.

The sample holds a few counts of this clonotype. The rearrangement uses TRBV3-1 and TRBJ2-3, with TRBD2 matching over 8 bases. J gave up 4 bases and V 4 bases, and 10 bases lay outside the gene matches. Germline CDR1 is LGHDT and CDR2 is YNNKEL (reference sequence). This CDR3 contains 16 residues. The chain's CDR3 is CASSPGLGVVADTQYF. The CDR3 DNA follows: TGTGCCAGCAGCCCGGGACTAGGGGTAGTCGCAGATACGCAGTATTTT.

In its sample, this clonotype was seen a few times. CDR3 loop: CSASTGQGTNEQFF. The CDR3 nucleotides are TGCAGTGCTAGCACGGGACAGGGGACGAATGAGCAGTTCTTC. This chain uses TRBV20-1 with TRBJ2-1; 10 bases are shared with TRBD1. Germline CDR1 is DFQATT and CDR2 is SNEGSKA (reference sequence). The CDR3 length is 14 residues. The ends lost 3 bases at V and 7 bases at J; junction bases unmatched: 6.

The chain is built from TRBV7-8 and TRBJ1-5; 8 nucleotides line up with TRBD1. The CDR3 runs to 17 residues. V shed 2 bases and J 4 bases; nucleotides not matched to a gene: 10. Germline loops: CDR1 SGHVS, CDR2 FQNEAQ. CDR3 sequence (DNA): TGTGCCAGCAGCTTAAAGACAGGGGCCTCGACTAATCAGCCCCAGCATTTT. It specifies CASSLKTGASTNQPQHF. Variable domain in full (rest from reference TRBV7-8 and TRBJ1-5): GAGVSQSPRYKVAKRGQDVALRCDPISGHVSLFWYQQALGQGPEFLTYFQNEAQLDKSGLPSDRFFAERPEGSVSTLKIQRTQQEDSAVYLCASSLKTGASTNQPQHFGDGTRLSIL.

A few counts support this clonotype. The genes are TRBV7-9 and TRBJ2-1; a possible D gene is TRBD1 (5 bases). The CDR3 is made up of 14 amino acids. Germline V gives CDR1 SEHNR, CDR2 FQNEAQ (reference sequence). The germline V and J ends were trimmed by 6 bases and 2 bases, with 11 bases remaining between them. The CDR3 sequence is CASSGWGPYNEQFF. The DNA of the CDR3 is TGTGCCAGCAGTGGGTGGGGCCCCTACAATGAGCAGTTCTTC.

The chain couples TRBV10-3 to TRBJ2-3, with 7 bases aligning to TRBD1. The CDR3 sequence is 16 residues long. V shed 5 bases and J 5 bases; nucleotides not matched to a gene: 13. The germline V gene has CDR1 ENHRY and CDR2 SYGVKD. Written as DNA, the CDR3 is TGTGCCATCAGTACTGGGGGCAGGGGGTATAAAGATACGCAGTATTTT. Residues: CAISTGGRGYKDTQYF.

The table lists this clonotype with a few counts. The V and J genes are TRBV27 and TRBJ1-5; a possible D gene is TRBD1 (6 bases). Germline CDR1 is MNHEY and CDR2 is SMNVEV (reference sequence). The CDR3 has 14 amino acids. Trimming shortened V by 4 bases and J by 2 bases, and 9 bases separated the two germline ends. The CDR3 nucleotides read TGTGCCAGCAGTTACAGGGTTGGCAATCAGCCCCAGCATTTT. Translating it yields CASSYRVGNQPQHF.

This clonotype appeared once. The chain links TRBV2 to TRBJ2-7; TRBD1 aligns across 7 bases. The J call may be incorrect, as the DNA end agrees better with TRBJ2-5. CDR1 and CDR2 (germline): SNHLY, FYNNEI. The CDR3 is made up of 15 amino acids. Here the CDR3 DNA reads TGTGCCAGCAGTGACGGTCTCCTACAGGGGGAGACCCAGTACTTC. Its protein is CASSDGLLQGETQYF.

This clonotype was detected ten times or more. This sequence joins TRBV10-3 and TRBJ2-3; D not resolved. Germline V gene data show CDR1 as ENHRY and CDR2 as SYGVKD. V dropped 0 bases and J dropped 6 bases, with 4 bases sitting between them. The CDR3 consists of 12 residues. The DNA for the CDR3 is TGTGCCATCAGTGAGTCTCAGGATACGCAGTATTTT. As protein: CAISESQDTQYF.